Below, one T cell receptor (beta chain) is given with its context. V was trimmed by 7 bases and J by 4 bases, leaving 17 bases between them. Germline V lookup: CDR1 SQVTM, CDR2 ANQGSEA. This CDR3 is built from 13 residues. The repertoire was sequenced with immunoSEQ multiplex PCR; TCRdb's copy has only in-frame clones and lacks some. The sample has tens of thousands of clones; more than 80% are singletons. This entry belongs to a study of control samples from healthy donors and cancer patients. This chain connects TRBV29-1 to TRBJ2-7, with D possibly matching TRBD2 (6 bases). This clonotype was obtained from a man aged 45 to 65 in good health. The sequenced material came from blood. CDR3 in amino acids: CSATGVGVYEQYF. The DNA of the CDR3 is TGCAGCGCCACGGGGGTTGGAGTATACGAGCAGTACTTC.